The 16 T cell receptor beta chains below all came from one sample that was sequenced in a study of T cells in Graves' hyperthyroidism and ophthalmopathy. Amplified regions were TCR beta CDR3 sequences from RNA transcripts. The HTBI primer set was used in a first-round RT-PCR of the TCR CDR3. MiXCR, run by TCRdb on the multiplex PCR reads, gives a single entry per CDR3 protein. The profile shows about 380,000 distinct CDR3 sequences, around 18% of them singletons. Source material: blood. All receptors come from a man in his late teens or twenties with Graves' ophthalmopathy.

This clonotype was seen ten or more times. The CDR3 nucleotides read TGTGCCAGCAGGAGATCCCTGAACACTGAAGCTTTCTTT. As protein: CASRRSLNTEAFF. The genes are TRBV27 and TRBJ1-1; D is unclear. Germline CDR1 is MNHEY and CDR2 is SMNVEV (reference sequence). The V end lost 6 bases, the J end lost 0 bases, and 8 bases lay between the germline ends. The CDR3 consists of 13 residues.

This clonotype showed up many times. V and J are TRBV11-2 and TRBJ1-1; 7 bases agree with TRBD1. Germline values: CDR1 SGHAT, CDR2 FQNNGV. This CDR3 has 16 residues. V lost 3 bases to trimming and J lost 4 bases; unmatched junction nucleotides: 11. In DNA form, the CDR3 reads TGTGCCAGCAGCTTTGGGACAGACACATGGGGCACTGAAGCTTTCTTT. Translating gives CASSFGTDTWGTEAFF.

CDR3 loop: CASSLTSGHSYNSPLHF. In nucleotides, the CDR3 is TGTGCCAGCAGCTTAACCTCTGGACACTCCTATAATTCACCCCTCCACTTT. V and J are TRBV7-3 and TRBJ1-6; TRBD1 might be the D (5 bases). With 0 bases removed from V and 0 bases from J, the gap between germline ends came to 9 bases. The CDR3 has 17 residues. CDR1 is SGHTA and CDR2 is FQGTGA in the germline V gene.

This clonotype was found many times. J is TRBJ2-1 and V is TRBV7-7; D is undetermined. Trimming took off 0 bases at V and 7 bases at J, with 10 bases between the two ends. In germline, CDR1 is SSHAT, CDR2 FNYEAQ (reference sequence). The CDR3 totals 14 residues. The CDR3, as DNA: TGTGCCAGCAGCTTAGCGGGTAGGGCGAATGAGCAGTTCTTC. Its protein is CASSLAGRANEQFF.

There are a few counts of this clonotype. V and J are TRBV20-1 and TRBJ2-2, with no clear D. V was cut by 3 bases and J by 1 base, with 6 bases left in between. Germline V gene data show CDR1 as DFQATT and CDR2 as SNEGSKA (reference sequence). The CDR3 is 13 amino acids. For the CDR3, the DNA is TGCAGTGCTAGGGCCAGGAACACCGGGGAGCTGTTTTTT. Translating it yields CSARARNTGELFF.

The CDR3 spells CSARPGLASDTQYF. The CDR3 DNA is TGCAGTGCCCGACCGGGACTAGCGTCGGATACGCAGTATTTT. The chain has TRBV20-1 and TRBJ2-3, with TRBD2 identical over 10 bases. Trimming removed 6 bases from V and 6 bases from J; junction bases left unmatched: 9. This CDR3 contains 14 residues. Germline V gene data show CDR1 as DFQATT and CDR2 as SNEGSKA (reference sequence).

There are many counts of this clonotype. V is TRBV3-1 and J is TRBJ2-2, with D hard to call. Per the germline V gene, CDR1 is LGHDT and CDR2 is YNNKEL (reference sequence). The CDR3 runs to 14 residues. Trimming pared 1 base from V and 4 bases from J, leaving 7 bases between. This CDR3 reads CASSQGPGTGELFF. The CDR3 DNA sequence: TGTGCCAGCAGCCAAGGGCCGGGCACCGGGGAGCTGTTTTTT.

This clonotype occurred many times. This chain links TRBV11-3 with TRBJ2-1; the match to TRBD2 covers 8 bases. The J segment lost 8 bases and the V segment lost 1 base, leaving 10 bases of the junction unmatched. CDR3 length: 16 amino acids. CDR1 and CDR2 (germline): SGHNT, YENEEA. CDR3 nucleotides: TGTGCCAGCAGCTTAGGGTCGGGGGGGGCTTTTCATGAGCAGTTCTTC. Its protein product is CASSLGSGGAFHEQFF.

This clonotype has ten or more counts. The chain has TRBV7-9 and TRBJ2-1, with a possible D match to TRBD2 (6 bases). V was clipped by 4 bases and J by 4 bases, with 11 bases between them. The germline gives CDR1 SEHNR, CDR2 FQNEAQ (reference sequence). The CDR3 sequence is 14 residues long. CDR3: CASSSASGYNEQFF. CDR3 coding DNA: TGTGCCAGCAGCTCGGCCAGCGGGTACAATGAGCAGTTCTTC.

The CDR3: CASSYGGQPDGYTF. The CDR3 DNA is TGTGCCAGCAGTTACGGGGGACAGCCTGATGGCTACACCTTC. V usage is TRBV6-6 and J usage is TRBJ1-2; 7 bases align to TRBD1. Per germline, CDR1 MNHNY and CDR2 SVGAGI (reference sequence). The V and J ends lost 2 bases and 6 bases, in that order; junction bases with no gene match: 6. The CDR3 runs to 14 residues.

The chain combines TRBV20-1 with TRBJ2-7; D may match TRBD1 or TRBD2 (6 bases each). Germline-derived CDR1 and CDR2 are DFQATT and SNEGSKA (reference sequence). The CDR3 spans 15 residues. The germline V and J ends were trimmed by 7 bases and 2 bases, with 21 bases remaining between them. CDR3 bases: TGCAGTGGCCGGGGGCCGGGGGAGTCTACCTACGAGCAGTACTTC. Protein sequence: CSGRGPGESTYEQYF.

This clonotype was seen ten or more times. The chain employs TRBV19 and TRBJ1-1; D is perhaps TRBD1 (5 bases). Germline CDR1 LNHDA, CDR2 SQIVND (reference sequence). This CDR3 has 17 residues. The germline V and J ends were trimmed by 6 bases and 2 bases, with 22 bases remaining between them. The CDR3 reads CASSNALLTVVNTEAFF. Written as DNA, the CDR3 is TGTGCCAGTAGCAACGCCCTCCTGACAGTAGTAAACACTGAAGCTTTCTTT. Together with reference TRBV19 and TRBJ1-1, the CDR3 gives the full variable domain: DGGITQSPKYLFRKEGQNVTLSCEQNLNHDAMYWYRQDPGQGLRLIYYSQIVNDFQKGDIAEGYSVSREKKESFPLTVTSAQKNPTAFYLCASSNALLTVVNTEAFFGQGTRLTVV.

In this sample, this clonotype turned up once. One end of the junction fails to match germline, which may point to a read error. The genes are TRBV11-1 and TRBJ2-1; D is possibly TRBD1 (7 bases). CDR1 is SGHAT and CDR2 is FQDESV in the germline V gene (reference sequence). The CDR3 has 14 residues. The CDR3 is CASSHVRGVDEQFF. DNA of the CDR3: TGCGCCAGCAGCCACGTCAGGGGGGTCGATGAGCAGTTCTTC.

This clonotype occurred many times. This chain uses TRBV6-1 with TRBJ2-3; possibly TRBD2 for D (6 bases). V was trimmed by 6 bases and J by 3 bases, leaving 16 bases between them. CDR3 length: 15 residues. Germline-derived CDR1 and CDR2 are MNHNS and SASEGT. The CDR3: CASRSTRVGTDTQYF. The DNA for the CDR3 is TGTGCCAGCAGGTCGACTAGGGTGGGGACAGATACGCAGTATTTT.

This clonotype appeared many times. The rearrangement uses TRBV12-3 or TRBV12-4 and TRBJ1-4; 10 bases align to TRBD1. The CDR3 is 16 residues long. V gave up 5 bases and J gave up 8 bases; unmatched junction bases: 11. CDR3 sequence: CASSTGTGVIGEKLFF. CDR3 DNA sequence: TGTGCCAGCAGTACCGGGACAGGGGTAATCGGGGAAAAACTGTTTTTT.

The sample holds many counts of this clonotype. The chain recombines TRBV12-3 or TRBV12-4 with TRBJ2-5; 14 nucleotides align to TRBD2. J was trimmed by 1 base and V by 4 bases; bases with no gene match: 8. The CDR3 sequence is 18 residues long. CDR3 in amino acids: CASSYRTSGGQLQETQYF. The CDR3 nucleotides are TGTGCCAGCAGTTACAGGACTAGCGGGGGGCAGCTCCAAGAGACCCAGTACTTC.